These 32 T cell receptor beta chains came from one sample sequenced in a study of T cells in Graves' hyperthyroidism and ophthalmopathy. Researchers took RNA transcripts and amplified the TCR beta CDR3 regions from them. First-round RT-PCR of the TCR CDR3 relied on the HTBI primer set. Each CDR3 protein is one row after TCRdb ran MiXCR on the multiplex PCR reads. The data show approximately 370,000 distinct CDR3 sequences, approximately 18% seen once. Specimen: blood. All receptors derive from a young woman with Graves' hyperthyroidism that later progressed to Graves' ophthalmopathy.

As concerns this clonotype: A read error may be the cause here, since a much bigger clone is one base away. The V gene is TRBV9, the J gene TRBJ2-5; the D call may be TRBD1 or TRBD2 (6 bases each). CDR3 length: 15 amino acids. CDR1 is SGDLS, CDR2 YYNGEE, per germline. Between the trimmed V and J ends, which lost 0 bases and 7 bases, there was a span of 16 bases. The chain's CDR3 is CASSVEFGGPGTQYF. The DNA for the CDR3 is TGTGCCAGCAGCGTAGAATTCGGGGGCCCGGGGACCCAGTACTTC.

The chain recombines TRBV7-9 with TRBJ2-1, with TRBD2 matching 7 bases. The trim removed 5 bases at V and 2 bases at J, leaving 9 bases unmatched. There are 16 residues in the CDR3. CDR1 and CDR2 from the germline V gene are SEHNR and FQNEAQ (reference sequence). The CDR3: CASSPGGTNPYNEQFF. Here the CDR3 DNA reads TGTGCCAGCAGCCCTGGGGGGACTAACCCCTACAATGAGCAGTTCTTC.

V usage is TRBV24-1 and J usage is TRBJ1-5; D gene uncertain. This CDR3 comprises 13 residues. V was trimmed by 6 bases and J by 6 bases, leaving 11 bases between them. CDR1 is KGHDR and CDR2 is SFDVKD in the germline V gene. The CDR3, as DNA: TGTGCCACCAGTATGAGGGTAGGTCAGCCCCAGCATTTT. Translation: CATSMRVGQPQHF.

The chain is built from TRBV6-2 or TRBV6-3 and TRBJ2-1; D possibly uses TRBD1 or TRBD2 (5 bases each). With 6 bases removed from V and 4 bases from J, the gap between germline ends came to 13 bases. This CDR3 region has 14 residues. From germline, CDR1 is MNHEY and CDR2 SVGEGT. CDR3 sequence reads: CASSRGYRYNEQFF. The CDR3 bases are TGTGCCAGCAGCCGGGGCTATAGATACAATGAGCAGTTCTTC.

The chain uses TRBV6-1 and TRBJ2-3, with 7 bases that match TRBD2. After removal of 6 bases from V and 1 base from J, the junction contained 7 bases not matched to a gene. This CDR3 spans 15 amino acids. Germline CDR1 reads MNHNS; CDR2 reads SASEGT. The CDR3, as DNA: TGTGCCAGCAGACAAAGCGGGACCGGCACAGATACGCAGTATTTT. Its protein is CASRQSGTGTDTQYF.

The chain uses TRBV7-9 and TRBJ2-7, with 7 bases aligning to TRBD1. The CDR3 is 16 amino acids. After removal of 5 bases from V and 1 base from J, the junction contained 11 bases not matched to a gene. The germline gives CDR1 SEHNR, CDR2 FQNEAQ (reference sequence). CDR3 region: CASSPPQGTASYEQYF. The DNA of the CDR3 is TGTGCCAGCAGCCCACCCCAAGGGACAGCTTCCTACGAGCAGTACTTC.

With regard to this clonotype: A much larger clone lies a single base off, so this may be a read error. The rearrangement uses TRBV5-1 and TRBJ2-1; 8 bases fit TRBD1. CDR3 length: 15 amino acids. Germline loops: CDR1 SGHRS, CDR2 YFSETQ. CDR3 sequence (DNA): TGCGCCAGCAGCTTGGCAGGGGGCGCCGGGAATGAGCACTTCTTC. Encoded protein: CASSLAGGAGNEHFF.

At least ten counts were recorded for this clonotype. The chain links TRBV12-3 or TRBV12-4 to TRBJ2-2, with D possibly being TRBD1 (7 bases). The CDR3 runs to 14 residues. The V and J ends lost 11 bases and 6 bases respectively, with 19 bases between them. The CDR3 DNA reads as TGTGCCGCCGCAGGGGGGAGCTTCGCCGGGGAGCTGTTTTTT. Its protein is CAAAGGSFAGELFF.

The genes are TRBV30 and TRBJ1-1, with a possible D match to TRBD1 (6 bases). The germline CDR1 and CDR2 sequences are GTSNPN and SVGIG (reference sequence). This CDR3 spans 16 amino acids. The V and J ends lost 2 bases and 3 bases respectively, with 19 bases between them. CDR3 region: CAWSWGGALGDTEAFF. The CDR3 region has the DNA TGTGCCTGGAGTTGGGGGGGGGCGCTTGGGGACACTGAAGCTTTCTTT.

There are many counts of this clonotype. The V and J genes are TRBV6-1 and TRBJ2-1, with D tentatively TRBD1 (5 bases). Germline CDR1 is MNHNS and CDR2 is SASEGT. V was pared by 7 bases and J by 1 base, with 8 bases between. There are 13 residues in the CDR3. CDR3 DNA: TGTGCCAGCATCGACAGATCCTACAATGAGCAGTTCTTC. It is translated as CASIDRSYNEQFF.

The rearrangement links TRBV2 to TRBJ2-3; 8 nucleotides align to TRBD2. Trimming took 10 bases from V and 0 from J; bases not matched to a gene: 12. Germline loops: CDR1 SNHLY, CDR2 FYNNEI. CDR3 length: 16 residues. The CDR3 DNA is TGTGCCATTTCGCCGAGCGGGAGACACAGCACAGATACGCAGTATTTT. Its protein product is CAISPSGRHSTDTQYF.

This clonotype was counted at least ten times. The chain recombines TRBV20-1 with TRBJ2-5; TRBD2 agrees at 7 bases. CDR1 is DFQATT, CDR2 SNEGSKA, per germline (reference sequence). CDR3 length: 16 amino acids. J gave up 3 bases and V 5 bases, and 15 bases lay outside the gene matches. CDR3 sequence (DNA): TGCAGTGCTCCACGGAAACCGGGACTACTGGAAGAGACCCAGTACTTC. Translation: CSAPRKPGLLEETQYF.

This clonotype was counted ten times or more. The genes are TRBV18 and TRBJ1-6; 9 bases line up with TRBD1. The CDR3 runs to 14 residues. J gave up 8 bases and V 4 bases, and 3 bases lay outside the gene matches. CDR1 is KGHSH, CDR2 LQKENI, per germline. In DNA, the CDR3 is TGTGCCAGCTCACACCGGGACAGGGATTCACCCCTCCACTTT. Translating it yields CASSHRDRDSPLHF.

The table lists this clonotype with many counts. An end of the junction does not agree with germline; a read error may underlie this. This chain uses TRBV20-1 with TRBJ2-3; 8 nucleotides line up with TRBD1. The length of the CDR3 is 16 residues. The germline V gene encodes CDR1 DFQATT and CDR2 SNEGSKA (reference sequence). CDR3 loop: CSAIPQGASYTDTRYF. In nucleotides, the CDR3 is TGCAGTGCTATACCTCAGGGGGCGTCGTACACAGATACGCGGTATTTT.

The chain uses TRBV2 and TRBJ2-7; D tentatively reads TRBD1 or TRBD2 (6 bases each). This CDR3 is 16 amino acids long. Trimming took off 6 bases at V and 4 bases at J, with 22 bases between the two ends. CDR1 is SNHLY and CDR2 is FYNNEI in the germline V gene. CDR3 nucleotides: TGTGCCAGCAGAAAATCGACCGGAGGGGGAATATACGAGCAGTACTTC. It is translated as CASRKSTGGGIYEQYF.

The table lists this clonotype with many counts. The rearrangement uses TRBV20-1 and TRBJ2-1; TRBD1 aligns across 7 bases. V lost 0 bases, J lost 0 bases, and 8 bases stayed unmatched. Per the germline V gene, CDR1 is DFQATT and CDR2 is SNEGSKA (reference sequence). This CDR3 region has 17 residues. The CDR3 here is CSARDGRGFSSYNEQFF. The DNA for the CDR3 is TGCAGTGCTAGAGATGGCAGGGGGTTCAGCTCCTACAATGAGCAGTTCTTC.

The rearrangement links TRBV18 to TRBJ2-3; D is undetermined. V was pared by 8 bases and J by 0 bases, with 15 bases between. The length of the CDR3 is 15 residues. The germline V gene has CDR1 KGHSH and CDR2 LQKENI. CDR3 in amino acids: CASTPTTSSTDTQYF. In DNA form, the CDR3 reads TGTGCCAGCACCCCGACGACCAGTAGCACAGATACGCAGTATTTT.

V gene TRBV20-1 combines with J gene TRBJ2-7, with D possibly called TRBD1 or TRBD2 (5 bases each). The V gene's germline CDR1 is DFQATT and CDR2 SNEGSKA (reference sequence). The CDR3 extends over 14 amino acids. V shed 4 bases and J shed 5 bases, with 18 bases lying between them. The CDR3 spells CSATPGAFHHEQYF. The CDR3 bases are TGCAGTGCTACCCCCGGGGCTTTCCACCACGAGCAGTACTTC.

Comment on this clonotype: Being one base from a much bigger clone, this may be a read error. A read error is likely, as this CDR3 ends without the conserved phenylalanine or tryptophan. CDR3 bases: TGCAGTGCTAGAGAGGCGGACAGGAGCTACGAGCAGTACTTG. Amino acid sequence: CSAREADRSYEQYL. This chain joins TRBV20-1 and TRBJ2-7, with 7 bases aligning to TRBD1. V was pared by 0 bases and J by 3 bases, with 5 bases of the junction left unmatched. CDR1 and CDR2 (germline): DFQATT, SNEGSKA (reference sequence). The CDR3 is 14 amino acids.

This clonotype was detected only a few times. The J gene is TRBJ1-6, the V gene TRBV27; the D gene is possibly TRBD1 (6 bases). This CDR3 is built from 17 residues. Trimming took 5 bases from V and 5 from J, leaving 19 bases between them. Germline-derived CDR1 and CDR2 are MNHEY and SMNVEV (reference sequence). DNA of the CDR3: TGTGCCAGCAGTCTCGTTTCCGGGGGGCGACATAATTCACCCCTCCACTTT. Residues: CASSLVSGGRHNSPLHF.

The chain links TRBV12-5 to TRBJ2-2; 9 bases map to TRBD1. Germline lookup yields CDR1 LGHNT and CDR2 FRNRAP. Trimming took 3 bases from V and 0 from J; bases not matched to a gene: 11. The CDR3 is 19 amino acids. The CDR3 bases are TGTGCTAGTGGTTTCGCGACAGGGGGGGACCTCCCGAACACCGGGGAGCTGTTTTTT. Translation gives CASGFATGGDLPNTGELFF. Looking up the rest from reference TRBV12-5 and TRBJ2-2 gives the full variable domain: DARVTQTPRHKVTEMGQEVTMRCQPILGHNTVFWYRQTMMQGLELLAYFRNRAPLDDSGMPKDRFSAEMPDATLATLKIQPSEPRDSAVYFCASGFATGGDLPNTGELFFGEGSRLTVL.

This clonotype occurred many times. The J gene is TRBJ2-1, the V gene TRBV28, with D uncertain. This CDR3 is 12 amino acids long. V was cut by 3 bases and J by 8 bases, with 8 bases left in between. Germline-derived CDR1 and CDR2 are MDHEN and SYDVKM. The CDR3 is CASSLPGYEQFF. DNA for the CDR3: TGTGCCAGCAGTTTGCCGGGTTATGAGCAGTTCTTC.

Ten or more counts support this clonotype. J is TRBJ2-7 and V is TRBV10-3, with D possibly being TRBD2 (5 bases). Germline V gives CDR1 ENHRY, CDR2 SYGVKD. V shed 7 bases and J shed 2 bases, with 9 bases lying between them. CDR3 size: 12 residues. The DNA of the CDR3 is TGTGCCATCATGAACGGGGCCTACGAGCAGTACTTC. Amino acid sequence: CAIMNGAYEQYF.

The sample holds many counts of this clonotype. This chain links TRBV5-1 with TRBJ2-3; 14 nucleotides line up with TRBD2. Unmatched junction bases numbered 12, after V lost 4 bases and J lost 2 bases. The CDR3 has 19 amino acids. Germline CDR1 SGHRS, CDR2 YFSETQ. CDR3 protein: CASSPSGTSGSTATDTQYF. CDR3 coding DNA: TGCGCCAGCAGCCCGTCCGGGACTAGCGGGAGTACGGCCACAGATACGCAGTATTTT.

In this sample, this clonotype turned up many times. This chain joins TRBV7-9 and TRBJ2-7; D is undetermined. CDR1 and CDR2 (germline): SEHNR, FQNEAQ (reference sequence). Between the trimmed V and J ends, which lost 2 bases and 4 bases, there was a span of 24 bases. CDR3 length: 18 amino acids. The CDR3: CASSLINNLGSANYEQYF. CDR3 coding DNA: TGTGCCAGCAGCTTAATCAACAATTTGGGAAGCGCGAATTACGAGCAGTACTTC.

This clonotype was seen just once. The DNA of the CDR3 is TGTGCCACCAGTGACCTTGTGACGCGGCGAGAGCAGTACTTC. Its translation is CATSDLVTRREQYF. The chain uses TRBV24-1 and TRBJ2-7; D unclear. This CDR3 has 14 amino acids. V shed 4 bases and J shed 7 bases, with 16 bases lying between them. Germline lookup yields CDR1 KGHDR and CDR2 SFDVKD.

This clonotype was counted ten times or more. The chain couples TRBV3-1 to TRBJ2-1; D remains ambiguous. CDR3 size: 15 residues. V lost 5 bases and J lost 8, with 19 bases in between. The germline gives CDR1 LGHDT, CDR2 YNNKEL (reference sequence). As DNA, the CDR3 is TGTGCCAGCAGCACGTTCCCTCCGCTGGGCGATGAGCAGTTCTTC. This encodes CASSTFPPLGDEQFF.

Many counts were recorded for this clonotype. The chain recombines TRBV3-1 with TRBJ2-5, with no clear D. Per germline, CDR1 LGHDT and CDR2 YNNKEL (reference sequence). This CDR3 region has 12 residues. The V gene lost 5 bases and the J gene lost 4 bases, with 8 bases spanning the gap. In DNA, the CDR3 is TGTGCCAGCAGCTGGAGAGGAGAGACCCAGTACTTC. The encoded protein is CASSWRGETQYF.

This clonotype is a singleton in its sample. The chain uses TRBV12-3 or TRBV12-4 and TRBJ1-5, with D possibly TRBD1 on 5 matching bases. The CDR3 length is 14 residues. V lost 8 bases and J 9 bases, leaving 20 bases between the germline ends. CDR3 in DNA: TGTGCCAGCGTACAACAGGACATGAGTTGGCCCCAGCATTTT. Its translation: CASVQQDMSWPQHF.

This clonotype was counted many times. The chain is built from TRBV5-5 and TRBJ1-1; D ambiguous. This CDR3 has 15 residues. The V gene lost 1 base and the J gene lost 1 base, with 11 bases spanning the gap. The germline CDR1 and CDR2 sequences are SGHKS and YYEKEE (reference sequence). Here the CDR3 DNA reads TGTGCCAGCAGCTTGACTGCCAGCCCGAACACTGAAGCTTTCTTT. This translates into CASSLTASPNTEAFF.

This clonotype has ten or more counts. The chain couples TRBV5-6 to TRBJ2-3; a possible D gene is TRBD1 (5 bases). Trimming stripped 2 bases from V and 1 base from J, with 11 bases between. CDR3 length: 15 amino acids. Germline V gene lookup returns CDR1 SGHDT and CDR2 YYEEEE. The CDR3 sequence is CASSFQGEGTDTQYF. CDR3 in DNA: TGTGCCAGCAGCTTTCAGGGTGAGGGCACAGATACGCAGTATTTT. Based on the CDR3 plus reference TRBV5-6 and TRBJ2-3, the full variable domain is DAGVTQSPTHLIKTRGQQVTLRCSPKSGHDTVSWYQQALGQGPQFIFQYYEEEERQRGNFPDRFSGHQFPNYSSELNVNALLLGDSALYLCASSFQGEGTDTQYFGPGTRLTVL.

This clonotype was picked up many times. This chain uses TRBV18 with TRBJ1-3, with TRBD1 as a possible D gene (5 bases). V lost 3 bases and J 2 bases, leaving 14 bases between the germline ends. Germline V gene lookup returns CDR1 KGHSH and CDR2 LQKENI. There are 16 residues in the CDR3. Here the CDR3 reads CASSPAPSGTGNTIYF. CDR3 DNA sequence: TGTGCCAGCTCACCCGCGCCGTCAGGGACTGGAAACACCATATATTTT.